This TCR beta chain derives from a study of somatic mutations in cytotoxic T cells in rheumatoid arthritis. On the study more broadly: Peripheral blood samples of less than 35 ml EDTA were taken from patients directly after diagnosis and before treatment. There were some V beta antibody-stained T-cell populations flow-sorted at nearly 100% purity, and these included V beta1+ cells sequenced for TCRB.

The CDR3 is 14 amino acids. V lost 3 bases to trimming and J lost 3 bases, with 12 bases between them. Germline assignment: CDR1 MNHEY and CDR2 SMNVEV (reference sequence). The data were produced by immunoSEQ multiplex PCR, yet TCRdb's version contains in-frame clones alone and is incomplete. The top ten hold around 7% of the sample, which has about 20,000 clones, roughly 85% seen once. The sample taken for sequencing was CD8+ T cells sorted from blood. This chain connects TRBV27 to TRBJ2-7, with a tentative D call TRBD1 (6 bases). The TCR was taken from a middle-aged woman with rheumatoid arthritis. The CDR3 is CASSFQGLSYEQYF. The CDR3 bases are TGTGCCAGCAGTTTTCAGGGGCTAAGCTACGAGCAGTACTTC.